The rows below give T cell receptor beta chains drawn from one sample of a study of shared clonotypes between healthy human individuals. Only in-frame clones appear in the TCRdb table, and some are missing; sequencing was by immunoSEQ multiplex PCR. The sample lists around 1.4 million clones, 98% occurring once. Sequencing was done on a sample of naive CD4+ T cells sorted from blood. The receptors were gathered from a man in his thirties or forties in good health. Each CDR3 is given with its conserved first and last residue.

V	J	CDR3
TRBV6-1	TRBJ2-7	CASSEGPAPYEQYF
TRBV2	TRBJ1-5	CASSGQENQPQHF
TRBV5-1	TRBJ1-2	CASSLRWDKDGYTF
TRBV11-2	TRBJ2-2	CASSSPRDPEAGELFF
TRBV7-6	TRBJ2-7	CASSLRAASGAYEQYF
TRBV4-3	TRBJ1-1	CASSQDRQNTFSMNTEAFF
TRBV25-1	TRBJ1-5	CASAGAGVTNQPQHF
TRBV6-1	TRBJ2-7	CASMRGARYEQYF
TRBV7-2	TRBJ2-7	CASSFRGAYEQYF
TRBV6-1	TRBJ2-1	CASSAVREQFF
TRBV7-2	TRBJ2-5	CASSFGRYQETQYF
TRBV5-6	TRBJ2-7	CASSLVGGASYEQYF
TRBV29-1	TRBJ2-7	CSGPYLANAYEQYF
TRBV18	TRBJ2-3	CASSLRTGSTDTQYF
TRBV19	TRBJ2-1	CASSISGLAVTNEQFF
TRBV5-1	TRBJ2-6	CASRDRGGANVLTF
TRBV30	TRBJ1-5	CAWSGKGLHNQPQHF
TRBV6-1	TRBJ2-7	CASSAQGAGAGEQYF
TRBV6-5	TRBJ2-7	CASSQNRDRSYEQYF
TRBV21-1	TRBJ2-7	CASSKGAGASYEQYF
TRBV29-1	TRBJ2-6	CSVGVSGANVLTF
TRBV9	TRBJ1-2	CASSVEGGIGYTF
TRBV2	TRBJ2-7	CASRSRTSGSYEQYF
TRBV6-1	TRBJ2-3	CASDRESTDTQYF
TRBV10-1	TRBJ2-1	CASSPGRDYNEQFF
TRBV5-1	TRBJ2-3	CASSEQTADTQYF
TRBV6-6	TRBJ1-5	CASSYSGKGNQPQHF
TRBV10-3	TRBJ2-7	CAISDTASYEQYF
TRBV14	TRBJ2-7	CASSMPTSGRIYPYEQYF
TRBV11-3	TRBJ1-2	CASSLGGGLSGGYTF
TRBV28	TRBJ2-5	CASSFWRALQETQYF
TRBV5-4	TRBJ1-1	CASSLPGQGRWTEAFF
TRBV4-1	TRBJ1-4	CASSGSRREKLFF
TRBV10-3	TRBJ2-5	CAISDPGLAGVETQYF
TRBV15	TRBJ2-7	CATSRARGSYEQYF
TRBV19	TRBJ2-1	CATRLAGPRGEQFF
TRBV4-1	TRBJ2-7	CASSLRWGAGVYEQYF
TRBV11-2	TRBJ2-1	CASSFPGLHNEQFF
TRBV7-9	TRBJ2-7	CASSFGGSSYEQYF
TRBV18	TRBJ2-1	CASSPSTAGGDEQFF
TRBV9	TRBJ1-2	CASSAPGQGAHNYGYTF
TRBV2	TRBJ2-3	CASSGSGVPDTQYF
TRBV7-8	TRBJ1-5	CASSQRGVSNQPQHF
TRBV5-1	TRBJ2-7	CASSEVIGTGSYEQYF
TRBV7-8	TRBJ1-5	CASSLSPPPPNQPQHF
TRBV5-4	TRBJ2-3	CASSLSFNTQYF
TRBV15	TRBJ2-7	CATSHSGGQGYEQYF
TRBV28	TRBJ1-5	CASSFQGSREPQHF
TRBV27	TRBJ2-1	CASTPGTLRPMGEQFF
TRBV6-5	TRBJ1-5	CASSRGFGSNQPQHF
TRBV30	TRBJ2-7	CAWSDPYEQYF
TRBV5-5	TRBJ1-3	CASSTNTGGVSSGNTIYF
TRBV4-1	TRBJ2-7	CASSRTGTTSYEQYF
TRBV19	TRBJ1-2	CASSPQGQDYGYTF